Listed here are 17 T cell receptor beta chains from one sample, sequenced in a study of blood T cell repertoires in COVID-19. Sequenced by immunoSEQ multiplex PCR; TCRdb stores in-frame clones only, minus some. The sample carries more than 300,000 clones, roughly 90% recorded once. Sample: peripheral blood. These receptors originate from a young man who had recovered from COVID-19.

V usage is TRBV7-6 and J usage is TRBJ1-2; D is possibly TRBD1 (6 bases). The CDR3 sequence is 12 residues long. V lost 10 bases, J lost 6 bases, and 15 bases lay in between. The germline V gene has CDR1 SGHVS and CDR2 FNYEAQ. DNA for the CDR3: TGTGCCACCTCACAGGGTTTGGATGGCTACACCTTC. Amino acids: CATSQGLDGYTF.

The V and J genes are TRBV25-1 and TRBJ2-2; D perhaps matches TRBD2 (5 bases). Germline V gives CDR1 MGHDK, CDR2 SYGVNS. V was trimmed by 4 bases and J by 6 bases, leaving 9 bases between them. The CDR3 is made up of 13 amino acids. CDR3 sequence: CASSAGFAGELFF. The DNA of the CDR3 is TGTGCCAGCAGTGCGGGGTTTGCCGGGGAGCTGTTTTTT.

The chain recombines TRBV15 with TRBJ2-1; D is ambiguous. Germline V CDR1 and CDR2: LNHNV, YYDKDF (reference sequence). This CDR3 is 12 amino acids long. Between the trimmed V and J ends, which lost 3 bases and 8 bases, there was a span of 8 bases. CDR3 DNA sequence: TGTGCCACCAGCAGTTTTGCGGATGAGCAGTTCTTC. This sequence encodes CATSSFADEQFF.

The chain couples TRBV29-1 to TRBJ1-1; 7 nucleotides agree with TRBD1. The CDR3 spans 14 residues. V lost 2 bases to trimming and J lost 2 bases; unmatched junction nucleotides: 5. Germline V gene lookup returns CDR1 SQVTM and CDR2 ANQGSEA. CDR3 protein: CSVETDRENTEAFF. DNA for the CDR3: TGCAGCGTTGAAACTGACAGGGAAAACACTGAAGCTTTCTTT.

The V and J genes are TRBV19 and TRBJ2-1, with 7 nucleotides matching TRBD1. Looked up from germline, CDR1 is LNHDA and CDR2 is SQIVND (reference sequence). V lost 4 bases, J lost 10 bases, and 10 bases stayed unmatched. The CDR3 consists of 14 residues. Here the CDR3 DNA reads TGTGCCAGTAGTACCGGGACAGCTTCCAAGGAGCAGTTCTTC. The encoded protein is CASSTGTASKEQFF.

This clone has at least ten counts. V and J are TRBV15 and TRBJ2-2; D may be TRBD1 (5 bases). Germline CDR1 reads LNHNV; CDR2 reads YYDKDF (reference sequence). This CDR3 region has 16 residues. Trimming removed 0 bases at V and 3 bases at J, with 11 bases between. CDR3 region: CATSRDGARDTGELFF. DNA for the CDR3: TGTGCCACCAGCAGAGATGGGGCCCGGGACACCGGGGAGCTGTTTTTT.

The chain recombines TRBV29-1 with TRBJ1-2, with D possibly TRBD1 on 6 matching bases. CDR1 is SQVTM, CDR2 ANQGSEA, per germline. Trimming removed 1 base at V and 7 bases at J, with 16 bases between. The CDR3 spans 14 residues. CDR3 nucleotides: TGCAGCGTTGAAGGTCTGACAGGCGGGTTTGGCTACACCTTC. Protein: CSVEGLTGGFGYTF.

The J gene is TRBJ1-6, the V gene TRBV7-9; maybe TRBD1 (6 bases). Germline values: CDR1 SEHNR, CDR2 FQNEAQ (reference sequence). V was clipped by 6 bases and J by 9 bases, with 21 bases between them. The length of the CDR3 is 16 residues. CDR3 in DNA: TGTGCCAGCAGGCGTTGGCGGGGGGCAGCCGGTTCACCCCTCCACTTT. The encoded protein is CASRRWRGAAGSPLHF.

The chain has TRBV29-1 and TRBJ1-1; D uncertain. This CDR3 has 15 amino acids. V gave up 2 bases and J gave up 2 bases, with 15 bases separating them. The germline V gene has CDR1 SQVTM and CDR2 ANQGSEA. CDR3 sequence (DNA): TGCAGCGTTGAACGTGTGAGGAGGGCAAACACTGAAGCTTTCTTT. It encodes CSVERVRRANTEAFF.

CDR3 region: CASSAGAGSYNEQFF. CDR3 in DNA: TGCGCCAGCAGCGCCGGAGCGGGCTCCTACAATGAGCAGTTCTTC. The chain has TRBV5-1 and TRBJ2-1; tentatively, D is TRBD2 (6 bases). V gave up 4 bases and J gave up 0 bases, with 11 bases separating them. Germline V gene lookup returns CDR1 SGHRS and CDR2 YFSETQ. The CDR3 is 15 residues long.

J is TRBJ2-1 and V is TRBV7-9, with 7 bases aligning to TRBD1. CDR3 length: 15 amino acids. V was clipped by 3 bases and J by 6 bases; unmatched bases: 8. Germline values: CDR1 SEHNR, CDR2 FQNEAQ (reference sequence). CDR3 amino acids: CASSFPGQSLNEQFF. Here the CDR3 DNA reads TGTGCCAGCAGCTTCCCGGGACAGTCCCTCAATGAGCAGTTCTTC.

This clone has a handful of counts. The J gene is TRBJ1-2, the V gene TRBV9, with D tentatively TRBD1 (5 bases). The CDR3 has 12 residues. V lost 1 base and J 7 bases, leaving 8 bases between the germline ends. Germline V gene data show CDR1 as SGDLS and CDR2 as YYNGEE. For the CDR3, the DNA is TGTGCCAGCAGCGTATTTAGGGGTGGCTACACCTTC. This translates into CASSVFRGGYTF.

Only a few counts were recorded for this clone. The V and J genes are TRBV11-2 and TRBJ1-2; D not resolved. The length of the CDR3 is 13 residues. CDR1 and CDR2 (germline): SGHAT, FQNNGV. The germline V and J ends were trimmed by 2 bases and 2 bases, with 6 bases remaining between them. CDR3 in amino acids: CASSLTENYGYTF. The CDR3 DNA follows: TGTGCCAGCAGCTTAACCGAGAACTATGGCTACACCTTC.

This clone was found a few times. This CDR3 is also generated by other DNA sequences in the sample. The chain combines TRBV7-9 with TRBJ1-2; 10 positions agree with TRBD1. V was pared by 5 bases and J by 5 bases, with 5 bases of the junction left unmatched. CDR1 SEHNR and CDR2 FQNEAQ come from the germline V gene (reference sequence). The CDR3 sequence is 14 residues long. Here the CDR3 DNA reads TGTGCCAGCAGCCCCGGACAGGGGGATTATGGCTACACCTTC. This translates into CASSPGQGDYGYTF.

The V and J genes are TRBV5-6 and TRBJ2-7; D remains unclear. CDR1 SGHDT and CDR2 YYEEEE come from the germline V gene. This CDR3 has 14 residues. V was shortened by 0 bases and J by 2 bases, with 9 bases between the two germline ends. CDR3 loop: CASSLAAATYEQYF. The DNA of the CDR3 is TGTGCCAGCAGCTTGGCGGCAGCGACCTACGAGCAGTACTTC.

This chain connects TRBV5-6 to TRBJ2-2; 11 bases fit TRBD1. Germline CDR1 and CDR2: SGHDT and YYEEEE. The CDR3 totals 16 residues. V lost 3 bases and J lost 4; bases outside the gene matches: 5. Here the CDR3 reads CASSSTGTGGTGELFF. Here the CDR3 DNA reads TGTGCCAGCAGCTCGACCGGGACAGGGGGCACCGGGGAGCTGTTTTTT.

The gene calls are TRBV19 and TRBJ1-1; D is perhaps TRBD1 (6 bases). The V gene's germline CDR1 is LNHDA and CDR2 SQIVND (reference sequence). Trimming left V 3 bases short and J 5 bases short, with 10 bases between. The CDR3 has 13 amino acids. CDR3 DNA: TGTGCCAGTAGTATTGTGAGGGGGACTGAAGCTTTCTTT. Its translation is CASSIVRGTEAFF.